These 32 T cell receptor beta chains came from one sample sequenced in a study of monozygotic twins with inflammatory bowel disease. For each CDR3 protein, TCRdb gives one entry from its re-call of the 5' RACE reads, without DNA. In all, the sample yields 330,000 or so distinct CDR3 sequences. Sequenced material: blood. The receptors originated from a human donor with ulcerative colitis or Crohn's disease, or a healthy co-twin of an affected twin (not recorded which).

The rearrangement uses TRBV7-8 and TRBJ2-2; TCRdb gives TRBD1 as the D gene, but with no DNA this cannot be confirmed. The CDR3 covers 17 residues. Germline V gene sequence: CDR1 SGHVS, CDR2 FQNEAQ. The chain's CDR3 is CASSLWPRGVGTGELFF. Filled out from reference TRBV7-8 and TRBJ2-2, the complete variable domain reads GAGVSQSPRYKVAKRGQDVALRCDPISGHVSLFWYQQALGQGPEFLTYFQNEAQLDKSGLPSDRFFAERPEGSVSTLKIQRTQQEDSAVYLCASSLWPRGVGTGELFFGEGSRLTVL.

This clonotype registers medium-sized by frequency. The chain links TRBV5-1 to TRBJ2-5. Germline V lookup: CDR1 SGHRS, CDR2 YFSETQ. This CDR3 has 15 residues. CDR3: CASSASKRSEETQYF.

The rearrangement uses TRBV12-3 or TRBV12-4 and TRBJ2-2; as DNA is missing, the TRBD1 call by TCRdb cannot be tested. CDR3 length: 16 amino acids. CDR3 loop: CASSFRGTVATGEPFF.

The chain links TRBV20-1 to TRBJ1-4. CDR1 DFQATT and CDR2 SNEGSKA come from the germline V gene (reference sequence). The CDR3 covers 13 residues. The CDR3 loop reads CSARDGNREKLFF.

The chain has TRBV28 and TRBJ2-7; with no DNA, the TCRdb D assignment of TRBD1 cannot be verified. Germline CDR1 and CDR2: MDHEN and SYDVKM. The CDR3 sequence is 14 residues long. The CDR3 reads CASSQVGGYNEQYF.

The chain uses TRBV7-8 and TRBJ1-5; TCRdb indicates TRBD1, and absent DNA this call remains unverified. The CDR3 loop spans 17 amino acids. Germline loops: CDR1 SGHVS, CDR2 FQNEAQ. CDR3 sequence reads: CASSSTLLDRENQPQHF.

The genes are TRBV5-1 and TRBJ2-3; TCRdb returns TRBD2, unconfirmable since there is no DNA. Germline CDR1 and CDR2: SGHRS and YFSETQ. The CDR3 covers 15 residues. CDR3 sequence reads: CASRTSGGTADTQYF.

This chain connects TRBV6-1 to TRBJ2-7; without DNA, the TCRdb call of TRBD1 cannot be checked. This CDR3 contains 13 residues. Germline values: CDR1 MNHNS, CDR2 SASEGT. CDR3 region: CVSSVETGVEQYF.

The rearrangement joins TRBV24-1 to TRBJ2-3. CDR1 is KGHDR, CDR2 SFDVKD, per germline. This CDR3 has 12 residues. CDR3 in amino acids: CATSDLLDTQHF.

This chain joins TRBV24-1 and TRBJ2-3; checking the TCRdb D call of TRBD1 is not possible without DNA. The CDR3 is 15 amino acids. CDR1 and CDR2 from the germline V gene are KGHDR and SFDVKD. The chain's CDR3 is CATSDFRGSTDTQYF.

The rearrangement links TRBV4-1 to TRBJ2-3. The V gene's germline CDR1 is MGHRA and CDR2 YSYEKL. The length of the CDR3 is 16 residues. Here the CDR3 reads CASSQVNMGFADTQYF.

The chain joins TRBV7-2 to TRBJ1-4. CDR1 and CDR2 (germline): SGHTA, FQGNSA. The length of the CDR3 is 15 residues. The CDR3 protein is CASSSRVATNEKLFF.

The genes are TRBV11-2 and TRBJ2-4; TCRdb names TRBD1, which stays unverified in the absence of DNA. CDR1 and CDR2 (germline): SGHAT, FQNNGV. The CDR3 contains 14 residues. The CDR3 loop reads CASSYGTGANIQYF.

This CDR3 is CASSSRSGALTDTQYF. The rearrangement joins TRBV5-4 to TRBJ2-3; TCRdb designates TRBD2, a call that cannot be tested without DNA. Germline V gene lookup returns CDR1 SGHNT and CDR2 YYREEE (reference sequence). The CDR3 loop spans 16 amino acids.

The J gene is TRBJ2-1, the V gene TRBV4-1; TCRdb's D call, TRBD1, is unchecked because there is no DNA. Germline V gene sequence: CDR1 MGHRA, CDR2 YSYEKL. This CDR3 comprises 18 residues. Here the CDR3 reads CASSQNHLRDMPNNEQFF.

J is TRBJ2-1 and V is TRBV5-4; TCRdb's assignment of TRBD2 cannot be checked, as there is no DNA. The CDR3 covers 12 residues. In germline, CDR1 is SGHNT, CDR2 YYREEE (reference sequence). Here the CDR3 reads CASSLEAGEQFF.

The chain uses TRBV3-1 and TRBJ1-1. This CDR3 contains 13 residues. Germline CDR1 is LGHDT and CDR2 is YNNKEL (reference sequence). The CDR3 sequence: CASIQGGKTEAFF.

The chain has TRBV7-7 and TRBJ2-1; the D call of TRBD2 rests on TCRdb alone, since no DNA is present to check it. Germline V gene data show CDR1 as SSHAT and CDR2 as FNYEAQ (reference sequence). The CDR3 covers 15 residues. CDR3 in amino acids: CSSSLASGTYNEQFF. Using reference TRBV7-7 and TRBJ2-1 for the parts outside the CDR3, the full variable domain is GAGVSQSPRYKVTKRGQDVTLRCDPISSHATLYWYQQALGQGPEFLTYFNYEAQPDKSGLPSDRFSAERPEGSISTLTIQRTEQRDSAMYRCSSSLASGTYNEQFFGPGTRLTVL.

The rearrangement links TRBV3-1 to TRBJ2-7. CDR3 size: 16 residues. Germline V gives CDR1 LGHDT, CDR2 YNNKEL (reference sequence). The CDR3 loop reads CASSQRGGTGTYEQYF.

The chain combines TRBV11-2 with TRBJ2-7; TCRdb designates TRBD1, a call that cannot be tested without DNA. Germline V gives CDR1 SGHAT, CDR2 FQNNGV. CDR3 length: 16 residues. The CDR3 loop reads CASSLMQGQGSYEQYF.

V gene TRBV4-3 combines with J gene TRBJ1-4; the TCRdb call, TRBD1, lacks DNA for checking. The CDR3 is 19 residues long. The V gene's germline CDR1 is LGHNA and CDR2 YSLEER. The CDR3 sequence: CASSQALATDPATNEKLFF.

The CDR3 is CASTVGYSNQPQHF. V usage is TRBV12-3 or TRBV12-4 and J usage is TRBJ1-5. This CDR3 spans 14 amino acids.

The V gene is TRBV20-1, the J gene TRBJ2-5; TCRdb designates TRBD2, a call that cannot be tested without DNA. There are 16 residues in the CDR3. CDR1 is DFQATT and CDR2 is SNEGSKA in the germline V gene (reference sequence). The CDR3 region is CSARDDGGKIQETQYF.

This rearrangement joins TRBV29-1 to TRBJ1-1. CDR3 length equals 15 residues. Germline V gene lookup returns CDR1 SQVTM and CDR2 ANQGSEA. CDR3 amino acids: CSVNAAQGRATEAFF.

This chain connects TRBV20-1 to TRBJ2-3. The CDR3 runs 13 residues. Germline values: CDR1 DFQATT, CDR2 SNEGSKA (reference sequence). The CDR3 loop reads CSARDWGTDTQYF.

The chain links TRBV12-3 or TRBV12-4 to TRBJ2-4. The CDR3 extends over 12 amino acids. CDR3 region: CASSLNWNIQYF.

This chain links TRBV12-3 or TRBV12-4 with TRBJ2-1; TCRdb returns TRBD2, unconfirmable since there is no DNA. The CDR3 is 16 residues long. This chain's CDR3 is CASSPIDRALYNEQFF.

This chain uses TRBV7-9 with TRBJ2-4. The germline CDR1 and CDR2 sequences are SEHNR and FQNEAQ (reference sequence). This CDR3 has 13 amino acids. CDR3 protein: CASSLDLPNIQYF.

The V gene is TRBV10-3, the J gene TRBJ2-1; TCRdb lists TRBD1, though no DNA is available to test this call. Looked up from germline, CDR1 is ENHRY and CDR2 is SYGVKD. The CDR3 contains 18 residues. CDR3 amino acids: CAISVETVTYDSYNEQFF.

The CDR3 region is CASSQEGTGGLDYEQYF. The J gene is TRBJ2-7, the V gene TRBV4-3; without DNA, the TCRdb call of TRBD2 cannot be checked. Germline assignment: CDR1 LGHNA and CDR2 YSLEER. This CDR3 spans 17 amino acids.

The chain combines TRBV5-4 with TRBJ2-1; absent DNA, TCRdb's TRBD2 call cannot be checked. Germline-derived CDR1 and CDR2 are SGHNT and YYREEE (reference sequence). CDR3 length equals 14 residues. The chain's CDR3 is CASSLTSGNNEQFF.

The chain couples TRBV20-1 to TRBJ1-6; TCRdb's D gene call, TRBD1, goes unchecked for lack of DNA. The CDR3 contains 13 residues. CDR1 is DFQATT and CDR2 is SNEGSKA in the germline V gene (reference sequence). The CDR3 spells CSARTGRDSPLHF.